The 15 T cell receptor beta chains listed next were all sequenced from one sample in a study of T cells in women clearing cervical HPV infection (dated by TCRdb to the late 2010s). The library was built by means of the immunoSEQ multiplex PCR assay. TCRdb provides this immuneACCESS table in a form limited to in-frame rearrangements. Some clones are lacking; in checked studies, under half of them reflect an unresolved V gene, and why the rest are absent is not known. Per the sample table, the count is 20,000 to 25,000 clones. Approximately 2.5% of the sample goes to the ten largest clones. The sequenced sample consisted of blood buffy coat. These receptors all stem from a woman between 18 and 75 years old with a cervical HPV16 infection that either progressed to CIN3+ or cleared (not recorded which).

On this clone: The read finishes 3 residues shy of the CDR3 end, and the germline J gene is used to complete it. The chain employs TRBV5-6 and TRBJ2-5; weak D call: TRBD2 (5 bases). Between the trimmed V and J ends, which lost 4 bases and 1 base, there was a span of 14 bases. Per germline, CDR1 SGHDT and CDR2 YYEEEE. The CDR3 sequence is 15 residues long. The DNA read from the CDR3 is TGTGCCAGCAGCCATTGGGAAGGACTCCAAGAGACC. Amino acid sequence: CASSHWEGLQET. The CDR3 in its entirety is CASSHWEGLQETQYF.

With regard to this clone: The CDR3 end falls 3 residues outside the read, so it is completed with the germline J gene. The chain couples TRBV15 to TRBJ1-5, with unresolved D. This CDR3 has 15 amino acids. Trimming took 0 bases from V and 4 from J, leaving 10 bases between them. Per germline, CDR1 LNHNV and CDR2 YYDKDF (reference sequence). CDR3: CATSRDPAANQPQHF. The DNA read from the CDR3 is TGTGCCACCAGCAGAGATCCAGCAGCGAATCAGCCC.

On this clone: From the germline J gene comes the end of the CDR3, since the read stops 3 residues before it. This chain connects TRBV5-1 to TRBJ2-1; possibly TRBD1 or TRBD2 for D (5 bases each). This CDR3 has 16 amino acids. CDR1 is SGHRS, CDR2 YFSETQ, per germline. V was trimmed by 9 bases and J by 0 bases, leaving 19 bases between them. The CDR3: CATQPDEGSSYNEQFF. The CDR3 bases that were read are TGCGCCACCCAACCCGATGAGGGGAGCTCCTACAATGAG.

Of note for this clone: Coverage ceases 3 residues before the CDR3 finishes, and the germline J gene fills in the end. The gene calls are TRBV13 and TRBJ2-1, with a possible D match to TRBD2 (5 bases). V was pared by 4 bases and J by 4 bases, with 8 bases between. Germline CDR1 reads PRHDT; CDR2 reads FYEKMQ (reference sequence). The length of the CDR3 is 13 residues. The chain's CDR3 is CASSYGDYNEQFF. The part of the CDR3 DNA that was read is TGTGCCAGCAGCTACGGGGATTACAATGAG.

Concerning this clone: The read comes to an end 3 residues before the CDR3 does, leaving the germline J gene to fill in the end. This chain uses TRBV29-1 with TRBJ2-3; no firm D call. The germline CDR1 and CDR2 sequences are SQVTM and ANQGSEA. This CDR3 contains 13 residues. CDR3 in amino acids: CSVEARVQETQYF. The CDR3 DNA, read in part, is TGCAGCGTTGAAGCTCGGGTCCAAGAGACG.

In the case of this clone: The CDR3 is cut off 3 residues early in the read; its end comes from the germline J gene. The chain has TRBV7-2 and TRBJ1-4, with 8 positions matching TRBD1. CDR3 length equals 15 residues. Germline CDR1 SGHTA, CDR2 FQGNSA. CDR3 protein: CASSLGQGYRSPLFF. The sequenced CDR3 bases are TGTGCCAGCAGCTTAGGACAGGGGTACCGCTCACCA.

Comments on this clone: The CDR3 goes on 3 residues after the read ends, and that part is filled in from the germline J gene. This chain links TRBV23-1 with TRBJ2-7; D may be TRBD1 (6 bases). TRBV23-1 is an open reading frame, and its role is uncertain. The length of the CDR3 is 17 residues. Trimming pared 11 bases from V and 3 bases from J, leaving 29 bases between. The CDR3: CAGYRVVFLGWYYEQYF. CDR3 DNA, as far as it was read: TGCGCCGGATACAGGGTAGTGTTCTTGGGGTGGTACTACGAG.

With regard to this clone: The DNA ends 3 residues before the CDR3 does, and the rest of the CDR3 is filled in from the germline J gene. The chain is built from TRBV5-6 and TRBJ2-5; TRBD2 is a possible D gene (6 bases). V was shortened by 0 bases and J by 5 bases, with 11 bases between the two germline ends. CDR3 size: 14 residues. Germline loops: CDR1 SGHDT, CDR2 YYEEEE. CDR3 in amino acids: CASSLVPGRETQYF. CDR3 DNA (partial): TGTGCCAGCAGCTTGGTGCCAGGGAGGGAGACC.

Here the CDR3 reads CASSPPLRGQEEETQYF. CDR3 bases read: TGTGCCAGCTCACCCCCTCTTCGGGGACAGGAAGAAGAGACG. The chain is built from TRBV18 and TRBJ2-3, with TRBD1 matching 8 bases. The CDR3 goes on 3 residues after the read ends, and that part is filled in from the germline J gene. Germline lookup yields CDR1 KGHSH and CDR2 LQKENI. This CDR3 comprises 17 residues.

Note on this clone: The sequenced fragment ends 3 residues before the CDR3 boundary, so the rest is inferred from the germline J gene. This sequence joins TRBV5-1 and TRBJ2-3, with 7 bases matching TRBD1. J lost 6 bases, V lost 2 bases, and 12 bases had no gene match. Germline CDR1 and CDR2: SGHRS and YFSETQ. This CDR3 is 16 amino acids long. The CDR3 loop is CASSFYRGVFGDTQYF. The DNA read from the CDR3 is TGCGCCAGCAGCTTCTACAGGGGAGTCTTCGGGGATACG.

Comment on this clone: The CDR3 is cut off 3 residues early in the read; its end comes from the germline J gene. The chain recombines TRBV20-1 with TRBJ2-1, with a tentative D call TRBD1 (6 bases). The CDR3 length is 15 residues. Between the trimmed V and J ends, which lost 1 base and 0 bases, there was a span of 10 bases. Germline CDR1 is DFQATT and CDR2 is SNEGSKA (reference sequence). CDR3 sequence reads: CSARGQAFSYNEQFF. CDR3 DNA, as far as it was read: TGCAGTGCTAGAGGACAGGCTTTCTCCTACAATGAG.

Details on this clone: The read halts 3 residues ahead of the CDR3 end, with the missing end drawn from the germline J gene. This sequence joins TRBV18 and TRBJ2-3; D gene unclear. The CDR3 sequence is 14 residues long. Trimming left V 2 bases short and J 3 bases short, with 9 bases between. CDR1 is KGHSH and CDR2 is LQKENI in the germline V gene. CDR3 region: CASSPVASTDTQYF. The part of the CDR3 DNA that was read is TGTGCCAGCTCACCAGTGGCCTCAACAGATACG.

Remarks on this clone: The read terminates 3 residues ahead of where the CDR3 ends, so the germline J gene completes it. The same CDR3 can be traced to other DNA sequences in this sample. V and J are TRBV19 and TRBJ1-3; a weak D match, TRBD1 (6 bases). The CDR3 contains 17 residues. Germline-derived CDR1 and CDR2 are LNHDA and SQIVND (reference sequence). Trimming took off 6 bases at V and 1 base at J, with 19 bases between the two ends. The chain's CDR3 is CASSPLDRYSSGNTIYF. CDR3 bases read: TGTGCCAGTAGCCCCCTTGACAGGTACTCTTCTGGAAACACC. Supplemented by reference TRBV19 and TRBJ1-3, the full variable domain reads DGGITQSPKYLFRKEGQNVTLSCEQNLNHDAMYWYRQDPGQGLRLIYYSQIVNDFQKGDIAEGYSVSREKKESFPLTVTSAQKNPTAFYLCASSPLDRYSSGNTIYFGEGSWLTVV.

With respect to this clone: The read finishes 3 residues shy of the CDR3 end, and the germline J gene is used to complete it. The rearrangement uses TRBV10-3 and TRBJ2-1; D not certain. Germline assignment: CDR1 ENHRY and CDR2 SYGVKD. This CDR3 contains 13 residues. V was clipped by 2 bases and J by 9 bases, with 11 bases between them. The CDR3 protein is CAISEMERGEQFF. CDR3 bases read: TGTGCCATCAGTGAGATGGAGCGCGGTGAG.

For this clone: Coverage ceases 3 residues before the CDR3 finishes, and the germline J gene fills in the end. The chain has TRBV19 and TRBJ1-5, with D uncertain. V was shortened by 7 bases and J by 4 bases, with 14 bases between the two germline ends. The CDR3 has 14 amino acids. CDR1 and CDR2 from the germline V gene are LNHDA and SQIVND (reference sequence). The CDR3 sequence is CASTGGPLNQPQHF. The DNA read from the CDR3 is TGTGCCAGTACCGGCGGGCCCCTTAATCAGCCC.